The 21 T cell receptor beta chains reported below all come from one sample, sequenced in a study of shared clonotypes between healthy human individuals. The naive CD8 fraction comprised CD45RO-negative cells positively selected for CCR7 and excluded terminally differentiated effector memory CD45RA+ cells. Assay used: immunoSEQ multiplex PCR; TCRdb lists only in-frame clones, some missing. The repertoire holds around 2,000,000 clones, with about 95% as singletons. Sequencing was carried out using naive CD8+ T cells sorted from blood. All receptors come from a man aged 18 to 29 in good health.

Comment on this clone: The junction does not match germline at one end; this may be a read error. The chain couples TRBV7-7 to TRBJ2-7; the match to TRBD1 covers 7 bases. The V gene's germline CDR1 is SSHAT and CDR2 FNYEAQ (reference sequence). This CDR3 is 16 amino acids long. The CDR3 DNA reads as TGTGCTAGCAGCTTAGCGAGCCAGGGGGATTCCTACGAGCAGTACTTC. It codes for CASSLASQGDSYEQYF.

This clone occurred once. The chain carries TRBV27 and TRBJ2-3, with 7 bases aligning to TRBD2. V trimming: 8 bases; J trimming: 2 bases; junction bases outside the gene matches: 7. This CDR3 contains 14 residues. Germline V CDR1 and CDR2: MNHEY, SMNVEV (reference sequence). The CDR3 sequence is CASGSGTITDTQYF. CDR3 DNA sequence: TGTGCCAGCGGCAGCGGGACCATCACAGATACGCAGTATTTT.

J is TRBJ1-1 and V is TRBV4-1; the D gene is possibly TRBD1 (5 bases). The germline V and J ends were trimmed by 0 bases and 10 bases, with 18 bases remaining between them. The CDR3 is 15 amino acids. Germline V gene lookup returns CDR1 MGHRA and CDR2 YSYEKL. In DNA, the CDR3 is TGCGCCAGCAGCCAAGAACTAGCGCAGGGAGAGTTAGCTTTCTTT. Encoded protein: CASSQELAQGELAFF.

This chain links TRBV30 with TRBJ2-7; TRBD1 or TRBD2 may be the D gene (6 bases each). In germline, CDR1 is GTSNPN, CDR2 SVGIG (reference sequence). There are 13 residues in the CDR3. Trimming stripped 2 bases from V and 4 bases from J, with 12 bases between. The CDR3 DNA is TGTGCCTGGAGTCACGGGGGCTCATACGAGCAGTACTTC. It yields the protein CAWSHGGSYEQYF.

As to this clone: The sample carries other DNA sequences with the same CDR3. The chain has TRBV11-2 and TRBJ2-7, with D unclear. CDR1 and CDR2 (germline): SGHAT, FQNNGV. V gave up 1 base and J gave up 3 bases, with 4 bases separating them. There are 12 residues in the CDR3. CDR3 in amino acids: CASSLVGYEQYF. The CDR3 DNA reads TGTGCCAGCAGCTTAGTGGGCTACGAGCAGTACTTC.

The V and J genes are TRBV29-1 and TRBJ2-2; 9 nucleotides line up with TRBD1. This CDR3 has 14 amino acids. The germline CDR1 and CDR2 sequences are SQVTM and ANQGSEA. V lost 4 bases and J lost 3; bases outside the gene matches: 3. The CDR3 bases are TGCAGCGTTGCGGGACAGGGATACACCGGGGAGCTGTTTTTT. Its protein is CSVAGQGYTGELFF.

In the case of this clone: A read error is possible here, since a much larger clone lies one base away. This chain links TRBV5-4 with TRBJ1-1; D unclear. V dropped 2 bases and J dropped 3 bases, with 5 bases sitting between them. The CDR3 runs to 12 residues. The germline V gene encodes CDR1 SGHNT and CDR2 YYREEE (reference sequence). The CDR3 sequence: CASSFVDTEAFF. The CDR3 DNA follows: TGTGCCAGCAGCTTTGTGGACACTGAAGCTTTCTTT. Looking up the rest from reference TRBV5-4 and TRBJ1-1 gives the full variable domain: ETGVTQSPTHLIKTRGQQVTLRCSSQSGHNTVSWYQQALGQGPQFIFQYYREEENGRGNFPPRFSGLQFPNYSSELNVNALELDDSALYLCASSFVDTEAFFGQGTRLTVV.

This sequence joins TRBV5-1 and TRBJ2-5; no definite D call. The V and J ends lost 4 bases and 3 bases respectively, with 10 bases between them. Germline CDR1 SGHRS, CDR2 YFSETQ. The CDR3 consists of 13 residues. The CDR3 DNA reads as TGCGCCAGCAGCACCCCTGGGGAAGAGACCCAGTACTTC. Protein sequence: CASSTPGEETQYF.

The chain employs TRBV4-1 and TRBJ1-1, with a weak D call TRBD1 (5 bases). V was trimmed by 6 bases and J by 0 bases, leaving 17 bases between them. This CDR3 is built from 16 residues. From germline, CDR1 is MGHRA and CDR2 YSYEKL. The DNA of the CDR3 is TGCGCCAGCAGACCCGACCGGACACTCATGAACACTGAAGCTTTCTTT. Its protein is CASRPDRTLMNTEAFF.

As regards this clone: Other DNA sequences in this specimen translate into the identical CDR3. The chain couples TRBV28 to TRBJ1-1; no firm D call. Germline lookup yields CDR1 MDHEN and CDR2 SYDVKM. V lost 5 bases and J 1 base, leaving 2 bases between the germline ends. The CDR3 consists of 11 residues. The CDR3 DNA reads as TGTGCCAGCAGTCCGAACACTGAAGCTTTCTTT. Translating gives CASSPNTEAFF.

The chain carries TRBV4-1 and TRBJ2-7; D gene ambiguous. The CDR3 runs to 14 residues. V lost 4 bases, J lost 7 bases, and 17 bases lay in between. Germline loops: CDR1 MGHRA, CDR2 YSYEKL. The CDR3 coding sequence is TGCGCCAGCAGCCCTACCCCGGATGGCTCGGAGCAGTACTTC. It yields the protein CASSPTPDGSEQYF.

The CDR3 spells CASSLRDASTYEQYF. DNA for the CDR3: TGTGCCAGCAGCCTACGGGACGCCTCAACCTACGAGCAGTACTTC. The chain combines TRBV4-2 with TRBJ2-7; D may be TRBD1 or TRBD2 (5 bases each). The CDR3 runs 15 residues. The germline V gene encodes CDR1 LGHNA and CDR2 YNFKEQ. V lost 4 bases and J lost 2, with 15 bases in between.

The chain employs TRBV27 and TRBJ1-5; TRBD1 might be the D (5 bases). V lost 2 bases and J lost 3, with 11 bases in between. CDR1 is MNHEY, CDR2 SMNVEV, per germline (reference sequence). The CDR3 covers 15 residues. The CDR3 is CASSLLQGNNQPQHF. The CDR3 nucleotides read TGTGCCAGCAGTTTACTCCAGGGCAACAATCAGCCCCAGCATTTT.

The chain has TRBV6-1 and TRBJ2-1, with D hard to call. Trimming took 7 bases from V and 0 from J, leaving 7 bases between them. The germline CDR1 and CDR2 sequences are MNHNS and SASEGT. The CDR3 is 13 residues long. The CDR3 region has the DNA TGTGCCAGCACCGGTATCTCCTACAATGAGCAGTTCTTC. Translated, it gives CASTGISYNEQFF.

This clone was found a few times. The chain is built from TRBV6-5 and TRBJ1-2, with D possibly TRBD1 on 6 matching bases. The germline V gene encodes CDR1 MNHEY and CDR2 SVGAGI. V dropped 5 bases and J dropped 4 bases, with 11 bases sitting between them. The CDR3 covers 13 residues. CDR3 sequence reads: CASSPGVGYGYTF. The DNA of the CDR3 is TGTGCCAGCAGTCCAGGGGTAGGCTATGGCTACACCTTC.

For this clone: The sample carries other DNA sequences with the same CDR3. The chain recombines TRBV29-1 with TRBJ1-3; TRBD1 might be the D (6 bases). The length of the CDR3 is 13 residues. V was trimmed by 6 bases and J by 4 bases, leaving 13 bases between them. Germline CDR1 is SQVTM and CDR2 is ANQGSEA. CDR3: CSVVQGSGNTIYF. CDR3 bases: TGCAGCGTCGTACAGGGTTCGGGAAACACCATATATTTT.

As concerns this clone: Other DNA sequences of this sample code for an identical CDR3. The chain combines TRBV27 with TRBJ1-1, with D tentatively TRBD1 (6 bases). CDR1 and CDR2 (germline): MNHEY, SMNVEV (reference sequence). The ends were cut back, 4 bases at V and 0 bases at J, with 9 bases in the middle. The CDR3 spans 14 residues. The CDR3 is CASSSQGMNTEAFF. DNA for the CDR3: TGTGCCAGCAGTTCACAGGGTATGAACACTGAAGCTTTCTTT.

The chain uses TRBV9 and TRBJ2-3; D gene ambiguous. V was shortened by 10 bases and J by 2 bases, with 14 bases between the two germline ends. CDR1 and CDR2 from the germline V gene are SGDLS and YYNGEE. The CDR3 loop spans 13 amino acids. The chain's CDR3 is CAGASGLTDTQYF. The CDR3 DNA reads as TGTGCCGGCGCGTCGGGCCTCACAGATACGCAGTATTTT.

This chain connects TRBV10-2 to TRBJ2-5; 11 bases are shared with TRBD2. Germline-derived CDR1 and CDR2 are WSHSY and SAAADI. Trimming cost V 2 bases and J 5 bases; bases outside gene matches: 4. The CDR3 covers 15 residues. In DNA, the CDR3 is TGCGCCAGCAGTGAGCTAGCGGGAGGTGTGGAGACCCAGTACTTC. It translates to CASSELAGGVETQYF.

This chain links TRBV28 with TRBJ1-5; D ambiguous. The V and J ends lost 3 bases and 1 base respectively, with 10 bases between them. The CDR3 length is 15 residues. The germline gives CDR1 MDHEN, CDR2 SYDVKM. The DNA for the CDR3 is TGTGCCAGCAGTTTTAGAGGGTGGAGCAATCAGCCCCAGCATTTT. Translated, it gives CASSFRGWSNQPQHF. Combining the CDR3 with reference TRBV28 and TRBJ1-5 gives the whole variable domain DVKVTQSSRYLVKRTGEKVFLECVQDMDHENMFWYRQDPGLGLRLIYFSYDVKMKEKGDIPEGYSVSREKKERFSLILESASTNQTSMYLCASSFRGWSNQPQHFGDGTRLSIL.

The chain uses TRBV7-2 and TRBJ1-2; D gene uncertain. Germline V gene data show CDR1 as SGHTA and CDR2 as FQGNSA. The CDR3 spans 16 residues. V was trimmed by 1 base and J by 2 bases, leaving 14 bases between them. The CDR3 reads CASSLDPRALNYGYTF. The CDR3 region has the DNA TGTGCCAGCAGCTTAGACCCAAGGGCCTTAAACTATGGCTACACCTTC.